This T cell receptor beta chain was recovered during a study of T cells in Graves' hyperthyroidism and ophthalmopathy. Newly diagnosed hyperthyroidism, duration under 2 months, in patients aged 18 to 65. Diagnoses were established using clinical symptoms, serum thyroxine and TRAb, thyroid ultrasound and orbital computed tomography. The CDR3 is made up of 18 amino acids. V lost 10 bases and J lost 2, with 26 bases in between. Germline CDR1 KGHDR, CDR2 SFDVKD. Amplified TCR beta CDR3 regions derived from RNA transcripts. With the HTBI primer set, the TCR CDR3 went through a first round of RT-PCR. MiXCR was run by TCRdb on the multiplex PCR reads, yielding one entry per CDR3 protein. This table has a few hundred thousand distinct CDR3 sequences, approximately 15% appearing once.

The sequence was obtained from a woman in her twenties or thirties with Graves' hyperthyroidism. The chain couples TRBV24-1 to TRBJ2-1; D possibly uses TRBD1 or TRBD2 (6 bases each). The sample comprised blood. As DNA, the CDR3 is TGTGCCACACCCTCGCCGGATAGGGGGGCGCTTGCCTACAATGAGCAGTTCTTC. This sequence encodes CATPSPDRGALAYNEQFF.